A single sample is the source of the 27 T cell receptor beta chains below, sequenced in a study of blood T cell repertoires in COVID-19. TCRdb's copy holds only in-frame clones and misses some; the assay was immunoSEQ multiplex PCR. The sample has about 240,000 clones, about nine tenths seen once; the top ten hold approximately 7.9%. The specimen sequenced was peripheral blood. The receptor set was obtained from a man aged 55 to 69 who had recovered from COVID-19.

This clone has more than one count but fewer than ten. This chain joins TRBV5-1 and TRBJ2-7, with 9 bases identical to TRBD2. Looked up from germline, CDR1 is SGHRS and CDR2 is YFSETQ. The V and J ends lost 4 bases and 0 bases, in that order; junction bases with no gene match: 5. The CDR3 covers 15 residues. As DNA, the CDR3 is TGCGCCAGCAGCACATTAGCGGGGGACTCCTACGAGCAGTACTTC. Translating it yields CASSTLAGDSYEQYF. The full variable domain, with the rest looked up from reference TRBV5-1 and TRBJ2-7, is KAGVTQTPRYLIKTRGQQVTLSCSPISGHRSVSWYQQTPGQGLQFLFEYFSETQRNKGNFPGRFSGRQFSNSRSEMNVSTLELGDSALYLCASSTLAGDSYEQYFGPGTRLTVT.

The gene calls are TRBV5-6 and TRBJ1-2, with 9 nucleotides matching TRBD1. V lost 4 bases, J lost 8 bases, and 9 bases stayed unmatched. There are 14 residues in the CDR3. The germline gives CDR1 SGHDT, CDR2 YYEEEE. This CDR3 is CASSRTGTGNGYTF. CDR3 bases: TGTGCCAGCAGCCGAACCGGGACAGGGAACGGCTACACCTTC.

V gene TRBV6-6 combines with J gene TRBJ1-3; D remains unclear. CDR3 length: 18 residues. Looked up from germline, CDR1 is MNHNY and CDR2 is SVGAGI (reference sequence). V lost 6 bases and J 2 bases, leaving 23 bases between the germline ends. In DNA, the CDR3 is TGTGCCAGCAGCCGAAGACAAAACACAGTTCTCCCTGGAAACACCATATATTTT. It encodes CASSRRQNTVLPGNTIYF.

V gene TRBV7-9 combines with J gene TRBJ2-3, with no clear D. The CDR3 contains 14 residues. V shed 0 bases and J shed 2 bases, with 6 bases lying between them. Germline CDR1 SEHNR, CDR2 FQNEAQ (reference sequence). The CDR3 is CASSLAPSTDTQYF. The CDR3 nucleotides are TGTGCCAGCAGCTTAGCCCCATCCACAGATACGCAGTATTTT. The whole variable domain, remainder taken from reference TRBV7-9 and TRBJ2-3, is DTGVSQNPRHKITKRGQNVTFRCDPISEHNRLYWYRQTLGQGPEFLTYFQNEAQLEKSRLLSDRFSAERPKGSFSTLEIQRTEQGDSAMYLCASSLAPSTDTQYFGPGTRLTVL.

This chain joins TRBV7-9 and TRBJ1-2, with TRBD1 matching 8 bases. The J segment lost 3 bases and the V segment lost 2 bases, leaving 5 bases of the junction unmatched. The CDR3 extends over 15 amino acids. Germline V gene lookup returns CDR1 SEHNR and CDR2 FQNEAQ (reference sequence). The DNA for the CDR3 is TGTGCCAGCAGCTTATCTTCAGGGGGCTACTATGGCTACACCTTC. This gives the protein CASSLSSGGYYGYTF.

This chain links TRBV19 with TRBJ1-1; D is perhaps TRBD1 (6 bases). V was trimmed by 3 bases and J by 4 bases, leaving 12 bases between them. This CDR3 has 14 amino acids. The germline gives CDR1 LNHDA, CDR2 SQIVND (reference sequence). CDR3 sequence: CASSIGGQSTEAFF. Here the CDR3 DNA reads TGTGCCAGTAGTATCGGGGGGCAGAGCACTGAAGCTTTCTTT.

CDR3 DNA: TGTGCCACCAGAACAGGAAAACGCAACTATGGCTACACCTTC. Translation: CATRTGKRNYGYTF. V usage is TRBV24-1 and J usage is TRBJ1-2; a possible D gene is TRBD1 (5 bases). Trimming cost V 7 bases and J 2 bases, with 13 bases left between them. Germline values: CDR1 KGHDR, CDR2 SFDVKD. This CDR3 contains 14 residues.

The chain is built from TRBV3-1 (or the pseudogene TRBV3-2) and TRBJ2-5, with TRBD2 matching over 9 bases. Germline CDR1 reads LGHDT; CDR2 reads YNNKEL (reference sequence). V dropped 3 bases and J dropped 6; count of bases not matched to a gene: 8. The CDR3 has 15 residues. The DNA for the CDR3 is TGTGCCAGCAGCCAGGGGGCTAGCGGGACAAAGACCCAGTACTTC. This encodes CASSQGASGTKTQYF.

The genes are TRBV12-1 and TRBJ2-2; the table's D call, TRBD1, has no DNA check behind it. TRBV12-1 is a pseudogene locus. The CDR3 contains 15 residues. CDR3 sequence reads: CASSFVWGLAGELFF. CDR3 nucleotides: TGTGCCAGCAGCTTTGTTTGGGGGCTGGCCGGGGAGCTGTTTTTT.

This chain uses TRBV5-1 with TRBJ2-1; TRBD1 matches at 7 bases. Germline V lookup: CDR1 SGHRS, CDR2 YFSETQ. The CDR3 runs 15 residues. The V gene end was trimmed by 5 bases and the J gene end by 0 bases; junction bases not matched to a gene: 5. Written as DNA, the CDR3 is TGCGCCAGCAGTTTCCACAGGGGCTCCTACAATGAGCAGTTCTTC. It is translated as CASSFHRGSYNEQFF.

V usage is TRBV6-5 and J usage is TRBJ2-3, with unresolved D. This CDR3 has 13 amino acids. Germline V gene sequence: CDR1 MNHEY, CDR2 SVGAGI. The V end lost 2 bases, the J end lost 3 bases, and 6 bases lay between the germline ends. CDR3 nucleotide sequence: TGTGCCAGCAGTTACGAGGCTACAGATACGCAGTATTTT. As protein: CASSYEATDTQYF.

The genes are TRBV3-1 (or the pseudogene TRBV3-2) and TRBJ1-5; 9 nucleotides line up with TRBD1. CDR1 is LGHDT, CDR2 YNNKEL, per germline (reference sequence). With V trimmed by 5 bases and J by 6 bases, 8 bases remained unmatched. This CDR3 has 15 residues. CDR3 in amino acids: CASSLRTGAGQPQHF. The CDR3 DNA reads TGTGCCAGCAGCTTACGGACAGGGGCAGGTCAGCCCCAGCATTTT.

A single count supports this clone. The V and J genes are TRBV5-1 and TRBJ1-2; possible D gene TRBD1, 5 bases. With 4 bases removed from V and 4 bases from J, the gap between germline ends came to 14 bases. The CDR3 runs to 14 residues. Germline-derived CDR1 and CDR2 are SGHRS and YFSETQ. CDR3 sequence: CASSPVTGSYGYTF. The CDR3 nucleotides are TGCGCCAGCAGCCCGGTCACAGGTTCCTATGGCTACACCTTC.

This clone showed up just a few times. The J gene is TRBJ1-4, the V gene TRBV15; D is unclear. There are 16 residues in the CDR3. CDR1 and CDR2 (germline): LNHNV, YYDKDF (reference sequence). Trimming shortened V by 2 bases and J by 7 bases, and 17 bases separated the two germline ends. This CDR3 is CATSRIGISYGEKLFF. The CDR3 coding sequence is TGTGCCACCAGCAGAATCGGGATCTCTTATGGTGAAAAACTGTTTTTT.

The V gene is TRBV6-4, the J gene TRBJ2-1, with 13 bases identical to TRBD2. Per germline, CDR1 MRHNA and CDR2 SNTAGT. The length of the CDR3 is 18 residues. The J segment lost 4 bases and the V segment lost 3 bases, leaving 9 bases of the junction unmatched. The CDR3 DNA is TGTGCCAGCAGTGAACCCACTAGCGGGGGGGCCCGGTACAATGAGCAGTTCTTC. Protein sequence: CASSEPTSGGARYNEQFF.

The table lists this clone with a few counts. The chain uses TRBV2 and TRBJ1-2; TRBD1 might be the D (6 bases). Looked up from germline, CDR1 is SNHLY and CDR2 is FYNNEI. The V end was cut by 0 bases, the J end by 6 bases, with 14 bases between. This CDR3 contains 15 residues. The CDR3 DNA follows: TGTGCCAGCAGTGAAGCGGCAAGGGGGGGCGATGGCTACACCTTC. Translation gives CASSEAARGGDGYTF.

The V and J genes are TRBV6-6 and TRBJ2-2, with D maybe TRBD2 (6 bases). With 2 bases removed from V and 6 bases from J, the gap between germline ends came to 7 bases. The CDR3 runs 13 residues. Germline lookup yields CDR1 MNHNY and CDR2 SVGAGI (reference sequence). The CDR3 is CASSYRGAGELFF. For the CDR3, the DNA is TGTGCCAGCAGTTACCGCGGGGCCGGGGAGCTGTTTTTT.

The V gene is TRBV30, the J gene TRBJ2-7, with D possibly being TRBD2 (5 bases). The CDR3 loop spans 11 amino acids. Germline V gene lookup returns CDR1 GTSNPN and CDR2 SVGIG (reference sequence). V gave up 0 bases and J gave up 9 bases, with 9 bases separating them. The CDR3 region is CAWSVRGRQYF. The DNA for the CDR3 is TGTGCCTGGAGTGTACGAGGGCGGCAGTACTTC.

For the CDR3, the DNA is TGTGCCAGCAGCGTCGGGGGGGCGGTAATGCTGTTTTTT. Protein product: CASSVGGAVMLFF. The rearrangement uses TRBV5-4 and TRBJ2-2; 8 bases are a match to TRBD2. The germline V gene encodes CDR1 SGHNT and CDR2 YYREEE (reference sequence). The trim removed 4 bases at V and 13 bases at J, leaving 9 bases unmatched. The CDR3 loop spans 13 amino acids.

This chain connects TRBV5-5 to TRBJ2-3, with TRBD2 identical over 13 bases. This CDR3 contains 18 residues. Germline-derived CDR1 and CDR2 are SGHKS and YYEKEE (reference sequence). V gave up 2 bases and J gave up 2 bases; unmatched junction bases: 8. CDR3 DNA sequence: TGTGCCAGCAGCTTATCCCTCGGACTAGCGGGGGCCACAGATACGCAGTATTTT. Protein sequence: CASSLSLGLAGATDTQYF.

V gene TRBV3-1 (or the pseudogene TRBV3-2) combines with J gene TRBJ1-6; 8 bases align to TRBD1. Trimming at V came to 4 bases and at J to 9 bases, leaving 5 bases not matched to a gene. Per germline, CDR1 LGHDT and CDR2 YNNKEL (reference sequence). This CDR3 region has 14 residues. In DNA form, the CDR3 reads TGTGCCAGCAGCCCTGACAGGGGTGGTTCACCCCTCCACTTT. This encodes CASSPDRGGSPLHF.

J is TRBJ2-3 and V is TRBV6-5; 8 bases fit TRBD2. Germline CDR1 reads MNHEY; CDR2 reads SVGAGI. Trimming cost V 4 bases and J 6 bases; bases outside gene matches: 6. The CDR3 is 14 amino acids. In nucleotides, the CDR3 is TGTGCCAGCAGTTCTAGCGGGCGGCTGGATACGCAGTATTTT. It encodes CASSSSGRLDTQYF.

This rearrangement joins TRBV5-4 to TRBJ2-5; D gene ambiguous. Trimming took 2 bases from V and 2 from J, leaving 7 bases between them. Germline V lookup: CDR1 SGHNT, CDR2 YYREEE (reference sequence). The CDR3 is 13 amino acids. The CDR3 coding sequence is TGTGCCAGCAGCTTTGGCAGACAAGAGACCCAGTACTTC. It is translated as CASSFGRQETQYF.

This clone was seen at least ten times. V and J are TRBV4-2 and TRBJ2-7; TRBD1 is a possible D gene (6 bases). The CDR3 length is 13 residues. Germline lookup yields CDR1 LGHNA and CDR2 YNFKEQ. Trimming left V 4 bases short and J 0 bases short, with 7 bases between. The CDR3 nucleotides are TGTGCCAGCAGCCGGGACATCTCCTACGAGCAGTACGTC. It encodes CASSRDISYEQYV.

The chain combines TRBV24-1 with TRBJ1-2; 8 nucleotides align to TRBD1. The CDR3 is 14 residues long. V was clipped by 6 bases and J by 5 bases; unmatched bases: 7. Germline CDR1 KGHDR, CDR2 SFDVKD. In DNA form, the CDR3 reads TGTGCCACCAGTACCAGGGGGCGCGGGTATGGCTACACCTTC. It codes for CATSTRGRGYGYTF.

This chain links TRBV18 with TRBJ2-7; D is perhaps TRBD1 (6 bases). From germline, CDR1 is KGHSH and CDR2 LQKENI. The CDR3 loop spans 15 amino acids. V gave up 3 bases and J gave up 2 bases, with 14 bases separating them. CDR3: CASSPSHRATYEQYV. The CDR3 DNA sequence: TGTGCCAGCTCACCCTCACACAGGGCTACCTACGAGCAGTACGTC.

The chain recombines TRBV6-1 with TRBJ1-5; unclear D gene. The germline V gene encodes CDR1 MNHNS and CDR2 SASEGT. Trimming removed 0 bases from V and 4 bases from J, with 7 bases in between. This CDR3 is built from 14 residues. CDR3 in DNA: TGTGCCAGCAGTGAAGCTTGGAGAAATCAGCCCCAGCATTTT. Protein product: CASSEAWRNQPQHF.